The present T cell receptor (beta chain) was sequenced within a study of T-cell memory formation after mild COVID-19. This clonotype has only a few counts. One end of the junction fails to match germline, which may point to a read error. The CDR3 contains 17 residues. Germline CDR1 and CDR2: SGHDT and YYEEEE. TCRdb itself ran the 5' RACE reads through MiXCR, one entry per CDR3 protein. The sample records a few hundred thousand distinct CDR3 sequences, roughly 25% being singletons. The sequencing input was PBMCs or a T cell subset sorted from them (not recorded which). The V and J genes are TRBV5-6 and TRBJ2-7; 7 bases are shared with TRBD1. The TCR comes from an adult woman who had mild COVID-19 (a few samples of this study predate the infection). Cell type and time point are not known. CDR3 nucleotides: TGTGCCAGCAGCGACGATGGACAGGTGGCGTTATCCTACCAGCAGTACTTC. Protein sequence: CASSDDGQVALSYQQYF.